This T cell receptor beta chain was obtained from a study of T-cell memory formation after mild COVID-19 (TCRdb year 2021). About the study as a whole: TCR sequence clusters from the two donors were largely donor specific. Two young, previously healthy adult volunteers, one female and one male, were included in the cohort. In a couple of donors, T-cell clones that expanded and contracted after mild COVID-19 were tracked by sequencing TCRalpha and TCRbeta repertoires over time. The paper as a whole reports these results and caveats: Some responding clones were detected in pre-infection memory, which suggested that pre-existing cross-reactive memory T cells had joined the SARS-CoV-2 response. Contracting CD4+ clones turned up mainly in the CM and EM memory subsets, whereas EMRA was where CD8+ clones were enriched. The second-wave clones that peaked on day 37 were not confirmed to be SARS-CoV-2 specific. Only a couple of mild cases were covered in the study, and larger cohorts including severe cases with pre-infection samples were considered necessary. Clones that contracted from day 15 to 85 showed balanced CD4/CD8 phenotypes, whereas a second wave of clones that expanded from day 15 to 37 leaned towards CD4+.

This clonotype was seen more than once but under ten times. Its antigen is currently not known. Per-base quality was not reported, and no clone a single base away is much larger than it. V is pruned by 7 bases and J by 14 bases, leaving 15 bases of the junction without a gene match. CDR1 SGHTA and CDR2 FQGNSA are derived from the germline V gene. From the cysteine through the phenylalanine, the CDR3 covers 13 amino acids. CDR3 DNA only is kept here, 39 bases in frame from base 1. Ficoll-Paque density gradient centrifugation was used to isolate PBMCs. For sequencing, an Illumina NovaSeq 6000 was employed. TCRalpha and TCRbeta cDNA libraries were constructed by 5'RACE with constant-segment primers, with sample barcodes and unique molecular identifiers being introduced. RNA was extracted from every sample with Trizol reagent. Library amplification was performed in two PCR steps, and a second sample barcode and Illumina TruSeq adapters were introduced in the second step. The libraries were sequenced on an Illumina NovaSeq using 2 x 150 bp paired-end reads. The published analysis was carried out like this. Reads were demultiplexed and collapsed into UMI-guided consensus sequences with migec v1.2.7. Using mixcr v2.1.11, UMI consensuses were aligned to TRA and TRB V and J templates and then assembled into clonotypes. A clonotype was counted as expanded or contracted only if both edgeR and NoisET called the change significant, with noise models trained on biological replicates. For edgeR calls, the cutoffs were a false discovery rate-adjusted p below 0.01 and a log2 fold-change threshold of 1. As an exploratory analysis of dynamics, max-normalized trajectories of the 1000 most abundant clonotypes were examined with PCA combined with hierarchical clustering. Each responding clone was given a CD4 or CD8 phenotype based on the CD4+ and CD8+ repertoires, which had been sequenced separately. TCRdb reprocessing: public reads trimmed at Q25 with fastp, clones called with MiXCR, in-frame beta chains kept. Every entry covers one CDR3 protein and lists the most common genes and DNA from its rows. TCRdb's processing, not the authors' own work, is the source of the V and J calls. In all, the sample holds 400,000 to 450,000 distinct CDR3 sequences, and roughly 18% of those were seen once. The biggest ten clones account for about 22% of the sample.

The receptor was derived from a man between 18 and 29 years old who had mild COVID-19 (a few samples of this study predate the infection). The sample titles of this study are shuffled in the database, so cell type and time point are left out; the donor was told from shared clones. Sequenced material: PBMCs or a T cell subset sorted from them (not recorded which). The chain is made from TRBV7-2 and TRBJ2-3; TRBD2 aligns with 7 central bases. The CDR3 protein sequence reads: CASKGTQAGLGYF. In nucleotide form, the sequence is TGTGCCAGCAAGGGCACCCAAGCGGGGTTGGGGTATTTT. Full variable domain (CDR3 extended with the reference TRBV7-2 and TRBJ2-3 proteins): GAGVSQSPSNKVTEKGKDVELRCDPISGHTALYWYRQSLGQGLEFLIYFQGNSAPDKSGLPSDRFSAERTGGSVSTLTIQRTQQEDSAVYLCASKGTQAGLGYFGPGTRLTVL.